The 5 T cell receptor beta chains reported below all come from one sample, sequenced in a study of PD-1 blockade in classical Hodgkin lymphoma. All trial patients relapsed after autologous stem cell transplantation. The method was immunoSEQ multiplex PCR; TCRdb's version includes in-frame clones alone and lacks a portion of them. The sample records 45,000 to 55,000 clones, just under 75% being singletons. Source: peripheral blood mononuclear cells (PBMCs), taken before the second cycle of nivolumab. The receptor source for this set is a human donor with classical Hodgkin lymphoma.

This clone was counted a single time. CDR3 protein: CASSEASQNSNQPQHF. DNA of the CDR3: TGTGCCAGCAGTGAAGCTTCGCAAAATAGCAATCAGCCCCAGCATTTT. This sequence joins TRBV6-1 and TRBJ1-5, with D uncertain. The CDR3 consists of 16 residues. CDR1 MNHNS and CDR2 SASEGT come from the germline V gene. V was pared by 0 bases and J by 0 bases, with 9 bases between.

Note on this clone: The junction differs from germline at one of its ends, possibly a read error. V gene TRBV7-6 combines with J gene TRBJ2-4, with TRBD1 matching 7 bases. Germline V CDR1 and CDR2: SGHVS, FNYEAQ. This CDR3 has 15 amino acids. CDR3 bases: TGTGCCAGCAGTTTAGGGACAGCTAAAAACAGCATTCAGTACTTC. It yields the protein CASSLGTAKNSIQYF.

This rearrangement joins TRBV7-9 to TRBJ2-7; TRBD1 agrees at 9 bases. With 6 bases clipped from V and 4 bases from J, the junction kept 7 bases outside the gene matches. The CDR3 spans 14 residues. Germline CDR1 reads SEHNR; CDR2 reads FQNEAQ (reference sequence). The CDR3 sequence: CASSPGQGTYEQYF. In nucleotides, the CDR3 is TGTGCCAGCAGTCCGGGACAGGGAACTTACGAGCAGTACTTC. Full variable domain (outside the CDR3, taken from reference TRBV7-9 and TRBJ2-7): DTGVSQNPRHKITKRGQNVTFRCDPISEHNRLYWYRQTLGQGPEFLTYFQNEAQLEKSRLLSDRFSAERPKGSFSTLEIQRTEQGDSAMYLCASSPGQGTYEQYFGPGTRLTVT.

V gene TRBV27 combines with J gene TRBJ2-1, with TRBD2 as a possible D gene (5 bases). The V and J ends lost 8 bases and 9 bases respectively, with 14 bases between them. The CDR3 spans 12 residues. From germline, CDR1 is MNHEY and CDR2 SMNVEV (reference sequence). CDR3 bases: TGTGCCAGCTATAGGACTGCTACTGAGCAGTTCTTC. It yields the protein CASYRTATEQFF.

The genes are TRBV6-6 and TRBJ2-3; 11 nucleotides align to TRBD2. V gave up 11 bases and J gave up 5 bases; unmatched junction bases: 6. The CDR3 length is 13 residues. From germline, CDR1 is MNHNY and CDR2 SVGAGI (reference sequence). Here the CDR3 reads CAGNGLAGDTQYF. CDR3 nucleotide sequence: TGTGCCGGCAACGGACTAGCGGGAGATACGCAGTATTTT.